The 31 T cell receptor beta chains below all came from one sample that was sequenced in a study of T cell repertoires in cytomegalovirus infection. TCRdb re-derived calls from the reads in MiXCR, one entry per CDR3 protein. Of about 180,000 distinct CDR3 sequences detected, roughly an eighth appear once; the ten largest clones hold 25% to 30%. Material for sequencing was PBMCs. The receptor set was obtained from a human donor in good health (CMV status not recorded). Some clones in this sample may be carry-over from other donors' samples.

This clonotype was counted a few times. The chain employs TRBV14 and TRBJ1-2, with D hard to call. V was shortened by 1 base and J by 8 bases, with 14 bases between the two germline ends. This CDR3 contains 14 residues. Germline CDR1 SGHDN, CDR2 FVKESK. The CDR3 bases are TGTGCCAGCAGCCAAGCAGGAGTAACTGCCGGCTACACCTTC. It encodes CASSQAGVTAGYTF.

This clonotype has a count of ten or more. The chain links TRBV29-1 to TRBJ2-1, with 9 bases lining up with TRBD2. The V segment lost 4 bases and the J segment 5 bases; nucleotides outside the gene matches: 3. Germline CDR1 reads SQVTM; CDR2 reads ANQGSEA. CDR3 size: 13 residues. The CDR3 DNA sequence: TGCAGCGTTGCAGCGGGAGGACACAATGAGCAGTTCTTC. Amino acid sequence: CSVAAGGHNEQFF.

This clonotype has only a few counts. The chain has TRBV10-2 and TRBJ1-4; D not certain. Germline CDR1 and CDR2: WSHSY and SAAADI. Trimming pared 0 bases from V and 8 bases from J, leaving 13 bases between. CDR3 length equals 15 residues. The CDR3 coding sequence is TGCGCCAGCAGTGAGTCCTGGGCCTCGGTGGAAAAACTGTTTTTT. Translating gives CASSESWASVEKLFF.

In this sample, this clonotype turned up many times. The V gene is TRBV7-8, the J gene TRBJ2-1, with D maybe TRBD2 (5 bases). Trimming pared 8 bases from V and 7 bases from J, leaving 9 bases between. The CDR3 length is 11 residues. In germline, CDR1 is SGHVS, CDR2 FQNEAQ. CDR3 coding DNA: TGTGCCAGCGAGGGTAGGAATGAGCAGTTCTTC. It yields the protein CASEGRNEQFF.

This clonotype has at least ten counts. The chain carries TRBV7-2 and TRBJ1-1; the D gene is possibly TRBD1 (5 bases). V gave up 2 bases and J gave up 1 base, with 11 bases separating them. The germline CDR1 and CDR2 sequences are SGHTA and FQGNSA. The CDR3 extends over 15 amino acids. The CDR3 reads CASSLYGTENTEAFF. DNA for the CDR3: TGTGCCAGCAGCTTATATGGGACGGAGAACACTGAAGCTTTCTTT.

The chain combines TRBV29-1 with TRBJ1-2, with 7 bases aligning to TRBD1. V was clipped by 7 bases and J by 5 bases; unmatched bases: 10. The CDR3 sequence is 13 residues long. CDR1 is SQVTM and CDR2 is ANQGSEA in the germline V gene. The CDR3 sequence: CSAQTTGEYGYTF. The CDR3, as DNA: TGCAGCGCCCAAACCACAGGGGAATATGGCTACACCTTC.

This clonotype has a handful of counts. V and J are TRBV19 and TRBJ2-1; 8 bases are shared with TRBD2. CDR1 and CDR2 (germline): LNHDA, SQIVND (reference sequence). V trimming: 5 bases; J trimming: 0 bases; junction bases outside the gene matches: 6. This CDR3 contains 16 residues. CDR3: CASSSSGPSSYNEQFF. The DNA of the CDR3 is TGTGCCAGTAGTTCTAGCGGGCCGAGCTCCTACAATGAGCAGTTCTTC.

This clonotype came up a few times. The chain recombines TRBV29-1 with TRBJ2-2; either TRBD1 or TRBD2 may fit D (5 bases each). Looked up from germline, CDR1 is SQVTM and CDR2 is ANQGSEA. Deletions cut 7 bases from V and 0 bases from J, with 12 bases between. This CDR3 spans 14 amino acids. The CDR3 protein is CSARRGANTGELFF. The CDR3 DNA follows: TGCAGCGCCAGACGGGGCGCGAACACCGGGGAGCTGTTTTTT.

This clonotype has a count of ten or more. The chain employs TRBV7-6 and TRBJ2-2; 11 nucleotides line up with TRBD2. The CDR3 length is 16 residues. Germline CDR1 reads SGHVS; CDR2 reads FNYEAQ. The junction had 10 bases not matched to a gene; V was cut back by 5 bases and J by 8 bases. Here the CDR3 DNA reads TGTGCCAGCAGCCGAACTAGCGGGAGCGTCAGAGGGGAGCTGTTTTTT. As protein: CASSRTSGSVRGELFF.

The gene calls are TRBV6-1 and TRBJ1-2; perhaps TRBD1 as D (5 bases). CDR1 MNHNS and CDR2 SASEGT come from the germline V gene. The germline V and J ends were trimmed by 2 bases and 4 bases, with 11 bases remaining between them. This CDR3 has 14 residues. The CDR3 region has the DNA TGTGCCAGCAGTGAAAGGGGACGGCGCTATGGCTACACCTTC. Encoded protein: CASSERGRRYGYTF.

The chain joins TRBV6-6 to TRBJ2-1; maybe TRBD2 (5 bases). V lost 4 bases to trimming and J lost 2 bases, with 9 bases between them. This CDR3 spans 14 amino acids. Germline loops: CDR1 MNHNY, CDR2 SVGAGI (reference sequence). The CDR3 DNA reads TGTGCCAGCAGTTCGCAAGCGGCCTACAATGAGCAGTTCTTC. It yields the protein CASSSQAAYNEQFF.

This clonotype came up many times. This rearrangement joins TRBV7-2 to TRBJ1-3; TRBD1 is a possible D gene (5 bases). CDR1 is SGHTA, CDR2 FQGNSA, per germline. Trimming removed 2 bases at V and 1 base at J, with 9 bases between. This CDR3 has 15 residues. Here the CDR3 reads CASSLRAGSGNTIYF. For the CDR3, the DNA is TGTGCCAGCAGCTTAAGGGCAGGGTCTGGAAACACCATATATTTT. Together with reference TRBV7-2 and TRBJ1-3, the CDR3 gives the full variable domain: GAGVSQSPSNKVTEKGKDVELRCDPISGHTALYWYRQSLGQGLEFLIYFQGNSAPDKSGLPSDRFSAERTGGSVSTLTIQRTQQEDSAVYLCASSLRAGSGNTIYFGEGSWLTVV.

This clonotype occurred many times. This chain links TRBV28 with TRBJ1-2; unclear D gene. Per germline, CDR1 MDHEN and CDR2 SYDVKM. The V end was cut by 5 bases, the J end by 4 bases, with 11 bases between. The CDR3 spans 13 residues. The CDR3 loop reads CASSTIGSYGYTF. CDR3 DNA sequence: TGTGCCAGCAGTACGATAGGGAGCTATGGCTACACCTTC.

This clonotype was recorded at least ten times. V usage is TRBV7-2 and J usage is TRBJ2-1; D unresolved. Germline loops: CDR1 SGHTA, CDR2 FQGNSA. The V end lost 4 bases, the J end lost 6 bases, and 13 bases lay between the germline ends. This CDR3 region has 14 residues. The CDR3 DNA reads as TGTGCCAGCAGCTCCGAGCTGGTGGGCAATGAGCAGTTCTTC. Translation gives CASSSELVGNEQFF.

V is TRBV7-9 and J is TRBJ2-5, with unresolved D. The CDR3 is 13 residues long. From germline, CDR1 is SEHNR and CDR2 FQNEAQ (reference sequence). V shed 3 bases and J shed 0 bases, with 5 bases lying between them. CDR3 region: CASSFEYQETQYF. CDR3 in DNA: TGTGCCAGCAGCTTCGAGTACCAAGAGACCCAGTACTTC.

CDR3 protein: CASTPDRGRTTDTQYF. For the CDR3, the DNA is TGTGCCAGCACCCCGGACAGGGGGCGAACCACAGATACGCAGTATTTT. The V and J genes are TRBV12-3 or TRBV12-4 and TRBJ2-3; 11 bases are shared with TRBD1. The CDR3 spans 16 residues. V lost 7 bases to trimming and J lost 2 bases; unmatched junction nucleotides: 8.

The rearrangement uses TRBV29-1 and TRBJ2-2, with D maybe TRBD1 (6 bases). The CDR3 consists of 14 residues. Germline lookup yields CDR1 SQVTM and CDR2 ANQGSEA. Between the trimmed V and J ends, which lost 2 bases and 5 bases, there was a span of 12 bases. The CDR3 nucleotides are TGCAGCGTTGAACTGGGGGCCGGAACCGGGGAGCTGTTTTTT. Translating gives CSVELGAGTGELFF.

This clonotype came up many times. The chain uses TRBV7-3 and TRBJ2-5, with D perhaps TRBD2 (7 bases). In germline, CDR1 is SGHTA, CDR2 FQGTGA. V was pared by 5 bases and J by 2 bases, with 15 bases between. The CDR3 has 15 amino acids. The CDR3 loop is CASSPGGLPQETQYF. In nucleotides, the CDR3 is TGTGCCAGCAGCCCCGGGGGGCTACCACAAGAGACCCAGTACTTC.

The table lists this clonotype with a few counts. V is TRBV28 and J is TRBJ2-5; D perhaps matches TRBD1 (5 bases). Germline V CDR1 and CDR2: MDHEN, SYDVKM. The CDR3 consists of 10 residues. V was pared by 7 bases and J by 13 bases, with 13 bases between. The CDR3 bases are TGTGCCAGCAATAAGGGGAAGCTGTACTTC. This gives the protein CASNKGKLYF.

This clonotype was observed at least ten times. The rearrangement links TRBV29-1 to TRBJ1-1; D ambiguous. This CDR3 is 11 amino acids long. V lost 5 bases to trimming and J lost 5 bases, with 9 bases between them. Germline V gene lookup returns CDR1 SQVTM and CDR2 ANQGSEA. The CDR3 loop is CSVSGRTEAFF. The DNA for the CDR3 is TGCAGCGTTTCTGGGAGGACTGAAGCTTTCTTT.

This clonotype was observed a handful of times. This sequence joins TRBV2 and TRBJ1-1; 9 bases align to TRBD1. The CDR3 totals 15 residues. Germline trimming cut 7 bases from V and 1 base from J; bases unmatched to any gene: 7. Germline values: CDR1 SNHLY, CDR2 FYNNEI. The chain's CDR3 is CASTRSTGGNTEAFF. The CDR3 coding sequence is TGTGCCAGCACCAGATCGACAGGGGGGAACACTGAAGCTTTCTTT.

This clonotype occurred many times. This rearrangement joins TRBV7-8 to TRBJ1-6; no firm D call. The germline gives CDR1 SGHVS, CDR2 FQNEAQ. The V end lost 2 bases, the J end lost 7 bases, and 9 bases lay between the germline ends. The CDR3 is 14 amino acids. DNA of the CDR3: TGTGCCAGCAGCTTATTACGGGAAAATTCACCCCTCCACTTT. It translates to CASSLLRENSPLHF.

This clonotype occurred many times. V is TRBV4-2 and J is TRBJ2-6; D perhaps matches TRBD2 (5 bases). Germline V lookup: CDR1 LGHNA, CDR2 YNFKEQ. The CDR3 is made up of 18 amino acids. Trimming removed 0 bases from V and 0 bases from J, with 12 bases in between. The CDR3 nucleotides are TGTGCCAGCAGCCAAGATCAGAGGGCCCCCTCTGGGGCCAACGTCCTGACTTTC. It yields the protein CASSQDQRAPSGANVLTF.

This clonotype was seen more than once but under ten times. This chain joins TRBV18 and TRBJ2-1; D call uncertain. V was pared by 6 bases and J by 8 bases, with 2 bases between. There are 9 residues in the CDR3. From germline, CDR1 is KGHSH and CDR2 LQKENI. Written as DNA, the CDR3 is TGTGCCAGCTCCCATGAGCAGTTCTTC. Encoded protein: CASSHEQFF.

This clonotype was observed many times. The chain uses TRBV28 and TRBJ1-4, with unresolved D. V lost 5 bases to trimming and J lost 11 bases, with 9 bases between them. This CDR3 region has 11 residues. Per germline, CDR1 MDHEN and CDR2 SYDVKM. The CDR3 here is CASSGPGKLFF. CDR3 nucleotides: TGTGCCAGCAGTGGGCCTGGGAAACTGTTTTTT.

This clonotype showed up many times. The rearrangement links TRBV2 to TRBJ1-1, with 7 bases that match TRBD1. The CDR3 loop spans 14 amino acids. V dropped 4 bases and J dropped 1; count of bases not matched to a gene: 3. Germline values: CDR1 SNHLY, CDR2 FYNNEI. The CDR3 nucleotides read TGTGCCAGCAGTGCCGGGACAGCGAACACTGAAGCTTTCTTT. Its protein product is CASSAGTANTEAFF.

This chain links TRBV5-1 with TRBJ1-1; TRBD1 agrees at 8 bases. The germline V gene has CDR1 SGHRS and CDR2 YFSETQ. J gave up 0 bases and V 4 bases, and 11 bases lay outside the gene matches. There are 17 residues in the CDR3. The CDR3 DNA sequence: TGCGCCAGCAGCCGGACGAGGACAGGGAGATTGAACACTGAAGCTTTCTTT. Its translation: CASSRTRTGRLNTEAFF.

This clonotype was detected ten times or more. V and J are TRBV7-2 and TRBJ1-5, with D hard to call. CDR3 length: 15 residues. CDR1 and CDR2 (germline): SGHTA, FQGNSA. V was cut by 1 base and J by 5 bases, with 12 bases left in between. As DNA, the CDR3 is TGTGCCAGCAGCTTAGAAGGGTCGCCCCATCAGCCCCAGCATTTT. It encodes CASSLEGSPHQPQHF.

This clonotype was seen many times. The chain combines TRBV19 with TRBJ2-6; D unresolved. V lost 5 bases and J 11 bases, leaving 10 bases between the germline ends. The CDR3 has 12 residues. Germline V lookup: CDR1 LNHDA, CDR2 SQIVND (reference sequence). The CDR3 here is CASSRVTDVLTF. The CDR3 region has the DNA TGTGCCAGTAGTCGGGTTACCGACGTCCTGACTTTC.

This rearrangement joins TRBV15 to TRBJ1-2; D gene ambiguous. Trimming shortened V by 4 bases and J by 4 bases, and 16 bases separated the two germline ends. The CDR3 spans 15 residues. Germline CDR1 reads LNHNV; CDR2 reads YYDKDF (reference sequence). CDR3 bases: TGTGCCACCAGCATTAGAACAGAACCCAGCTATGGCTACACCTTC. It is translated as CATSIRTEPSYGYTF.

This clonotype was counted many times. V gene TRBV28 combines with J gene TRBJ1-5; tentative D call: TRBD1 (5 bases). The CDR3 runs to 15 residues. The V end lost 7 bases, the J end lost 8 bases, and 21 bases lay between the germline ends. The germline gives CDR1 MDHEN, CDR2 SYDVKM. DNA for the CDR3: TGTGCCAGCAAGGAAGGCAGGGACCTGGTCAAGCCCCAGCATTTT. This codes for CASKEGRDLVKPQHF. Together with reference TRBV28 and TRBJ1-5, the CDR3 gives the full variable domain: DVKVTQSSRYLVKRTGEKVFLECVQDMDHENMFWYRQDPGLGLRLIYFSYDVKMKEKGDIPEGYSVSREKKERFSLILESASTNQTSMYLCASKEGRDLVKPQHFGDGTRLSIL.